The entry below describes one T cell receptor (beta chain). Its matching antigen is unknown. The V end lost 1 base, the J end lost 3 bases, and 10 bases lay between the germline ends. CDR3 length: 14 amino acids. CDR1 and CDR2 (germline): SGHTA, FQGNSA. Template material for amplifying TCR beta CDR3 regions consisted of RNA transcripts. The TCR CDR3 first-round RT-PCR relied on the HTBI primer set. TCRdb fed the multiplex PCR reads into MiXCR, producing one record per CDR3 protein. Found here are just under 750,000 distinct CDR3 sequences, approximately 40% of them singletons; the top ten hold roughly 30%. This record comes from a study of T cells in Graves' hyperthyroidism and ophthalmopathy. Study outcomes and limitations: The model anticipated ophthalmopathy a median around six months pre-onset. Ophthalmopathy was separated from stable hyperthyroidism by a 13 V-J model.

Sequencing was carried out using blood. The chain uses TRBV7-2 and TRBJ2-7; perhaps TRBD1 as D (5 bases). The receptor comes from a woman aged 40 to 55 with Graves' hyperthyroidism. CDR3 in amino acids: CASSLVARGYEQYF. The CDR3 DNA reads TGTGCCAGCAGCTTAGTAGCAAGGGGCTACGAGCAGTACTTC.